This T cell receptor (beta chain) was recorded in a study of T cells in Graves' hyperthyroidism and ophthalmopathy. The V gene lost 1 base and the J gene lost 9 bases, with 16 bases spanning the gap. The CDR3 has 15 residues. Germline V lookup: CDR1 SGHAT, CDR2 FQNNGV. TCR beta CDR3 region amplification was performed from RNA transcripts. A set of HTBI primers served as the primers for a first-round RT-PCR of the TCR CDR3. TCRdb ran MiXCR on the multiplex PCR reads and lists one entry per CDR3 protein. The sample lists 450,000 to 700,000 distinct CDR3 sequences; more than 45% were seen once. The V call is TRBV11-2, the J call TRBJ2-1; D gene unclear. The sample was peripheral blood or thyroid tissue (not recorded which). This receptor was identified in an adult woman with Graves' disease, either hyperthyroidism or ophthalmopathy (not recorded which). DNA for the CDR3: TGTGCCAGCAGCTTAGGCACGAGATTTTTTGCTGAGCAGTTCTTC. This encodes CASSLGTRFFAEQFF.